This TCR beta chain was sequenced during a study of CD8+ T cells in alopecia areata. Study information: Tofacitinib continued for 6 to 18 months and was then withheld for 6 months. Study-level points and caveats: Tofacitinib significantly brought down scalp clonality and expanded CD8+ clones among top 100. Whereas mice showed it more clearly, TCR sharing across patients was murkier, possibly because of HLA.

As for treatment: oral pan-JAK inhibitor, 5-10 mg twice daily. RNA was isolated and reverse transcribed to cDNA, the sequencing template. The protocol was immunoSEQ multiplex PCR, while the TCRdb copy is restricted to in-frame clones and leaves out a portion. The table has roughly 190,000 clones, approximately 56% seen once. Points on this clone: Its target is unknown.

The CDR3 covers 16 residues. V was clipped by 1 base and J by 4 bases, with 14 bases between them. Per germline, CDR1 LNHDA and CDR2 SQIVND (reference sequence). Source: CD4+ T cells sorted from blood, taken at week 4, from a patient treated with tofacitinib. The rearrangement joins TRBV19 to TRBJ2-1; maybe TRBD2 (5 bases). This clonotype originated in a human donor with alopecia areata. The CDR3 here is CASSIVWGEVYNEQFF. The CDR3 DNA reads as TGTGCCAGTAGTATAGTTTGGGGAGAAGTATACAATGAGCAGTTCTTC.